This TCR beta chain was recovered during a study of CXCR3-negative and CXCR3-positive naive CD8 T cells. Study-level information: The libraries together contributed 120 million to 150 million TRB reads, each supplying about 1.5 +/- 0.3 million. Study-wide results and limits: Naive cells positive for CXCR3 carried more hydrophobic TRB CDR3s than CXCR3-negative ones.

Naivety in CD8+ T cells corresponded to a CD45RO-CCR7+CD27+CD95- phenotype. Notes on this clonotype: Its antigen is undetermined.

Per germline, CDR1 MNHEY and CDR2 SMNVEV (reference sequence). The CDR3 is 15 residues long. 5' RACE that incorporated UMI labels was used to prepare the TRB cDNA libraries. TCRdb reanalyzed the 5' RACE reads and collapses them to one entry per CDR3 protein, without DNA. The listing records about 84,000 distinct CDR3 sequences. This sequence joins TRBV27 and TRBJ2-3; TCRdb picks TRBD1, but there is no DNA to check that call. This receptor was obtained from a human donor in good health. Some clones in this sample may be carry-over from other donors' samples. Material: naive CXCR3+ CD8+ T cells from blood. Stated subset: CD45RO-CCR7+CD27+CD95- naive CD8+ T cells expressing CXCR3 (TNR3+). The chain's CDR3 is CASSLVGHNTDTQYF.